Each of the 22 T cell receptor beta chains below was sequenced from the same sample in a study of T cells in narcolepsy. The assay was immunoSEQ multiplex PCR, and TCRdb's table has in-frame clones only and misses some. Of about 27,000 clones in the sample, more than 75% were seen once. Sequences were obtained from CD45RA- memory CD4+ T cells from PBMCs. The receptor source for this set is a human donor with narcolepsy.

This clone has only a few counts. This CDR3 is CASSDRGAQGYTF. CDR3 sequence (DNA): TGTGCCAGCAGTGACAGAGGGGCTCAGGGCTACACCTTC. This sequence joins TRBV6-1 and TRBJ1-2, with D perhaps matching TRBD1 (5 bases). Germline-derived CDR1 and CDR2 are MNHNS and SASEGT. The CDR3 has 13 residues. Trimming shortened V by 3 bases and J by 8 bases, and 13 bases separated the two germline ends.

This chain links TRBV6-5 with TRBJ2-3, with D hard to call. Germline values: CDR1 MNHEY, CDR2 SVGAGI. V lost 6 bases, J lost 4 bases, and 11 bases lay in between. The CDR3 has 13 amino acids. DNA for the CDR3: TGTGCCAGCAGCTTGCCGGGCGCAGATACGCAGTATTTT. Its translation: CASSLPGADTQYF.

CDR3 DNA: TGCAGCGTTCATGCAGCACAGGTTGTGGCAGATACGCAGTATTTT. It translates to CSVHAAQVVADTQYF. V usage is TRBV29-1 and J usage is TRBJ2-3, with a tentative D call TRBD1 (5 bases). The CDR3 length is 15 residues. Germline values: CDR1 SQVTM, CDR2 ANQGSEA. V gave up 5 bases and J gave up 4 bases, with 19 bases separating them.

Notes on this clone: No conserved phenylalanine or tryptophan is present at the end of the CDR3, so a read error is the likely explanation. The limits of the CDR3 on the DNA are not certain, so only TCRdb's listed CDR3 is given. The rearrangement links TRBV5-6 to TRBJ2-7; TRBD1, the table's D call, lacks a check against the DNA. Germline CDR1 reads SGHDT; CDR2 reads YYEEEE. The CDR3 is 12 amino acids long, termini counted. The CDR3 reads CASSLDRGQGLI.

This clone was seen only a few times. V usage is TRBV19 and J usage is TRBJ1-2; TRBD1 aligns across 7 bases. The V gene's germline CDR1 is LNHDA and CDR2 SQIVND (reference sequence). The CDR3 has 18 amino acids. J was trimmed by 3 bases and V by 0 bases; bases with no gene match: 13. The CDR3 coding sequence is TGTGCCAGTAGTATAGATCTCTCGGAGGCCAGGGGGGACTATGGCTACACCTTC. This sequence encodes CASSIDLSEARGDYGYTF.

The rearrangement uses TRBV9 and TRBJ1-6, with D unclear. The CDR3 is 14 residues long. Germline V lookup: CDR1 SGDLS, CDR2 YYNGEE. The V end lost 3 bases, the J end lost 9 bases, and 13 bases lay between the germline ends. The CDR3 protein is CASSASEASSPLHF. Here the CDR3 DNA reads TGTGCCAGCAGCGCCTCGGAGGCCAGTTCACCCCTCCACTTT.

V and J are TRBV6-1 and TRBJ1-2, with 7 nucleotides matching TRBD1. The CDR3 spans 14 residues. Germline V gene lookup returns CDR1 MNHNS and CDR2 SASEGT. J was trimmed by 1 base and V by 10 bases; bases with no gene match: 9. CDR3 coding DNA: TGTGCCACCCGGTACGGACAGGATAACTATGGCTACACCTTC. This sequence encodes CATRYGQDNYGYTF.

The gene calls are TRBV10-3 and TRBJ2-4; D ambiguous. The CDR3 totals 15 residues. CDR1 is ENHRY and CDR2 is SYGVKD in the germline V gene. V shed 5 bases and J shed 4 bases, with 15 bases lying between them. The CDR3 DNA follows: TGTGCCATCAGTCCATCTTCCGGGTCTAAAAACATTCAGTACTTC. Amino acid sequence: CAISPSSGSKNIQYF.

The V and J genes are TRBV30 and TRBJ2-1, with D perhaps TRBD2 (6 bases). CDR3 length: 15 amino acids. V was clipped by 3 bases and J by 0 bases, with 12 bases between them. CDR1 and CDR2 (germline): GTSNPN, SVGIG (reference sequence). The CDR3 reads CAWSPGGNSYNEQFF. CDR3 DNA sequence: TGTGCCTGGAGCCCTGGGGGGAACTCCTACAATGAGCAGTTCTTC.

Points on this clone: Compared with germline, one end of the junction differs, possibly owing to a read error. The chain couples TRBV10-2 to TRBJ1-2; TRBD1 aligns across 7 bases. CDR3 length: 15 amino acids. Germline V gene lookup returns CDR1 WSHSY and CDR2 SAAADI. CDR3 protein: CARSEPRQGGGGYTF. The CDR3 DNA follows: TGCGCCCGCAGTGAGCCGAGACAGGGTGGGGGCGGCTACACCTTC.

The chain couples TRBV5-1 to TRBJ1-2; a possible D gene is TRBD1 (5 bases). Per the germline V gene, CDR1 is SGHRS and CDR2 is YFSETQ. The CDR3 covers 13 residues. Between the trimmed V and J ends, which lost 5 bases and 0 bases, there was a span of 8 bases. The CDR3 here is CASSWGANYGYTF. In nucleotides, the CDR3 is TGCGCCAGCAGTTGGGGGGCTAACTATGGCTACACCTTC.

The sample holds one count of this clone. Written as DNA, the CDR3 is TGTGCCAGCAGCCCTAGGACAGGGGAATCCTCACCCCTCCACTTT. Residues: CASSPRTGESSPLHF. The chain joins TRBV14 to TRBJ1-6, with TRBD1 matching over 9 bases. The J segment lost 10 bases and the V segment lost 4 bases, leaving 8 bases of the junction unmatched. Germline V gene sequence: CDR1 SGHDN, CDR2 FVKESK. The CDR3 extends over 15 amino acids.

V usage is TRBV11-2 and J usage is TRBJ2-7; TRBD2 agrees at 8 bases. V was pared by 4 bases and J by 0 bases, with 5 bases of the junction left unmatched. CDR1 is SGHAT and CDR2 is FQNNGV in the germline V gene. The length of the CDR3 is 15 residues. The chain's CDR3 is CASSSPAGGSYEQYF. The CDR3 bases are TGTGCCAGCAGCTCACCCGCGGGGGGCTCCTACGAGCAGTACTTC.

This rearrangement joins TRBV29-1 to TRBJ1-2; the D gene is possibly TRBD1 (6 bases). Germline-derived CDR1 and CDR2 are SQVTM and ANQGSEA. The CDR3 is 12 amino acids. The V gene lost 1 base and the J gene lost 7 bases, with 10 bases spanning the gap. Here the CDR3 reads CSVEGRGGGYTF. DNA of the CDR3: TGCAGCGTTGAAGGGAGGGGGGGTGGCTACACCTTC.

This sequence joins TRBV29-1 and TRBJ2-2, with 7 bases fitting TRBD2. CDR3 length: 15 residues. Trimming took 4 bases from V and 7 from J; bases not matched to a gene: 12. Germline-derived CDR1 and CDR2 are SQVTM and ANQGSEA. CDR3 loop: CSVVTSSGAGGELFF. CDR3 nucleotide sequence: TGCAGCGTTGTGACAAGCAGCGGGGCCGGCGGGGAGCTGTTTTTT.

CDR3 DNA: TGTGCTAGCTCCGCCTACTCAGCGAACACTGAAGCTTTCTTT. Translated: CASSAYSANTEAFF. The V gene is TRBV12-5, the J gene TRBJ1-1; D remains unclear. In germline, CDR1 is LGHNT, CDR2 FRNRAP. V gave up 9 bases and J gave up 1 base, with 15 bases separating them. This CDR3 spans 14 amino acids. The whole variable domain, remainder taken from reference TRBV12-5 and TRBJ1-1, is DARVTQTPRHKVTEMGQEVTMRCQPILGHNTVFWYRQTMMQGLELLAYFRNRAPLDDSGMPKDRFSAEMPDATLATLKIQPSEPRDSAVYFCASSAYSANTEAFFGQGTRLTVV.

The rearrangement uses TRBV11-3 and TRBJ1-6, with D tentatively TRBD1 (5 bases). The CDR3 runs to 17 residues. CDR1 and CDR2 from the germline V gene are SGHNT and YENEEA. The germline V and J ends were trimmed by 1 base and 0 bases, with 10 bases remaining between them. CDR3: CASSLADRSSYNSPLHF. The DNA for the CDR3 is TGTGCCAGCAGCTTAGCCGACAGAAGCTCCTATAATTCACCCCTCCACTTT. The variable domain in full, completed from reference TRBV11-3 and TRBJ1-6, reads EAGVVQSPRYKIIEKKQPVAFWCNPISGHNTLYWYLQNLGQGPELLIRYENEEAVDDSQLPKDRFSAERLKGVDSTLKIQPAELGDSAVYLCASSLADRSSYNSPLHFGNGTRLTVT.

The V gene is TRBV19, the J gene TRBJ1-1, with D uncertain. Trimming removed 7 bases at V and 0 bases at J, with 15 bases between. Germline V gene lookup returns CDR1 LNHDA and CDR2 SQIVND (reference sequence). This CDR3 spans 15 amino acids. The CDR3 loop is CASTPLMGLNTEAFF. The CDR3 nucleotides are TGTGCCAGTACTCCTTTGATGGGTTTGAACACTGAAGCTTTCTTT. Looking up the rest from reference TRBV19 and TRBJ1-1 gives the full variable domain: DGGITQSPKYLFRKEGQNVTLSCEQNLNHDAMYWYRQDPGQGLRLIYYSQIVNDFQKGDIAEGYSVSREKKESFPLTVTSAQKNPTAFYLCASTPLMGLNTEAFFGQGTRLTVV.

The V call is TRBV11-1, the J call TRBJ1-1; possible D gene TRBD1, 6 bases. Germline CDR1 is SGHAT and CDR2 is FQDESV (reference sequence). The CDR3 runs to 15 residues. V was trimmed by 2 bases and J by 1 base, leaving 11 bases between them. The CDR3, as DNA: TGTGCCAGCAGCTTATTGACAGGCTCGAACACTGAAGCTTTCTTT. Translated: CASSLLTGSNTEAFF.

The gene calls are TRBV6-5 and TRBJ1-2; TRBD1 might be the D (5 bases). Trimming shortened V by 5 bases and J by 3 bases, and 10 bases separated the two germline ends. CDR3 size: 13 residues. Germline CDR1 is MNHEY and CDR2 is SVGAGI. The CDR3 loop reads CASSTGTDYGYTF. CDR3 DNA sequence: TGTGCCAGCAGTACCGGGACGGACTATGGCTACACCTTC.

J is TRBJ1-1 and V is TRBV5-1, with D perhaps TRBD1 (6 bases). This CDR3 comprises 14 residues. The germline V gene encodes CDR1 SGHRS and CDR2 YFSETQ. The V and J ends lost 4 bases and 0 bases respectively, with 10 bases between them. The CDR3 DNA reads TGCGCCAGCAGCCCGGACAGACTGAACACTGAAGCTTTCTTT. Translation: CASSPDRLNTEAFF.

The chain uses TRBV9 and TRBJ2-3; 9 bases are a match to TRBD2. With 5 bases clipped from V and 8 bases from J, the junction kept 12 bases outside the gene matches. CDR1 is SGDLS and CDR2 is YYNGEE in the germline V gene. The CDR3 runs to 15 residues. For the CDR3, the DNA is TGTGCCAGCAGACCTGCGGGGGGGCCGTCGGGTACGCAGTATTTT. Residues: CASRPAGGPSGTQYF.